These T cell receptor beta chains were read from a single sample in a study of patients and donors after allogeneic stem cell transplantation. TCRdb fed the RT-PCR reads into MiXCR, producing one record per CDR3 protein. The sample lists a few hundred thousand distinct CDR3 sequences; about 37% were seen once. Source material: blood, either unsorted or a sorted T cell fraction (not recorded which). The receptor source for this set is a human donor who was either an allogeneic HSCT recipient or a stem cell or donor lymphocyte infusion donor (not recorded which). It is not recorded whose cells these are; they may come from a transplant donor. The conserved cysteine and the conserved F or W are not part of the CDR3 here.

>TRBJ2-5|TRBV15
ATSRAFRQGKETQY
>TRBJ1-1|TRBV6-5
ASSYSGQEAF
>TRBJ2-3|TRBV18
ASSPSGRGTDTQY
>TRBJ1-6|TRBV27
ASRRDSRYSPLH
>TRBJ1-2|TRBV29-1
SVKTDLYGYT
>TRBJ1-1|TRBV18
ASSPRSPRNTEAF
>TRBJ1-1|TRBV29-1
SVVGGYTEAF
>TRBJ1-2|TRBV6-5
ASRRGSDGYT
>TRBJ1-2|TRBV4-3
ASSQDANGRGFYGYT
>TRBJ1-5|TRBV3-1
ASSASGNPSQPQH
>TRBJ1-2|TRBV7-2
ASSAGTDTGDGYT
>TRBJ2-7|TRBV20-1
SARDRITRSYEQY
>TRBJ2-7|TRBV28
ASTSRSSLYEQY
>TRBJ1-6|TRBV6-6
ASSYANSYNSPLH
>TRBJ2-5|TRBV5-1
ASSLDPGQGANMETQY
>TRBJ1-1|TRBV5-1
ASSLKDRAFDTEAF
>TRBJ1-2|TRBV12-3/TRBV12-4
ASSLTGQGAHYGYT
>TRBJ2-5|TRBV10-2
ASSWGGQQETQY
>TRBJ2-7|TRBV20-1
SARDPYEQY
>TRBJ2-4|TRBV28
ASSLGWNIQY
>TRBJ1-2|TRBV7-9
ASSLPRTGGYT
>TRBJ2-3|TRBV4-3
ASSQSTVRRYTDTQY
>TRBJ1-1|TRBV6-2/TRBV6-3
ASSSGTGYRTEAF
>TRBJ1-1|TRBV29-1
SVHPGSVLPEAF
>TRBJ2-3|TRBV7-2
ASSLFGTYSTDTQY
>TRBJ1-4|TRBV14
ASSSDPSFEKLF
>TRBJ1-1|TRBV20-1
SAHTLDRAYTEAF
>TRBJ2-5|TRBV7-9
ASSSRPGQKMEETQY
>TRBJ1-2|TRBV21-1
ASHGRTAPDYGYT
>TRBJ2-3|TRBV12-3/TRBV12-4
ASRDRGDTQY
>TRBJ2-3|TRBV7-8
ASSLVRGGFADTQY
>TRBJ1-2|TRBV29-1
SVGELYRSNYGYT
>TRBJ1-4|TRBV6-5
ASSLGQTFNEKLF
>TRBJ1-1|TRBV3-1
ASSELLNTEAF
>TRBJ2-2|TRBV6-5
ASSYLDGYTGELF
>TRBJ1-4|TRBV4-1
ASSPWDINEKLF
>TRBJ1-1|TRBV6-5
ASSRSRDLPSF
>TRBJ2-3|TRBV5-1
ASSLTPYTDTQY
>TRBJ2-7|TRBV4-1
ASSHRDRVPYEQY
>TRBJ1-5|TRBV20-1
SAKSDPNQPQH
>TRBJ1-2|TRBV5-1
ASSGQGAIHSGYT
>TRBJ2-1|TRBV5-1
ASSPTSGGSYNEQF
>TRBJ1-5|TRBV6-1
ASDRGWDNQPQH
>TRBJ2-2|TRBV28
ASSRRTGNHANTGELF
>TRBJ2-7|TRBV7-9
ASSLAGTGGYSYEQY
>TRBJ2-2|TRBV4-1
ASSLRTKNTGELF
>TRBJ1-3|TRBV10-3
ATESSGNTIY
>TRBJ2-7|TRBV27
ASSLSGFSYEQY
>TRBJ1-1|TRBV9
ASSVGLGLRSEAF
>TRBJ2-5|TRBV5-1
ASSLPQETQY
>TRBJ1-1|TRBV28
ASSLTSPEAF
>TRBJ1-5|TRBV7-8
ASSLPIRGTGDNQPQH
>TRBJ2-5|TRBV6-5
ASSLAGGIQETQY
>TRBJ1-2|TRBV9
ASSPTGHYGYT